This is a list of T cell receptor beta chains from one sample in a study of shared clonotypes between healthy human individuals. The table came from immunoSEQ multiplex PCR; TCRdb's copy has only in-frame clones and leaves some out. This table has more than 2 million clones, approximately 94% appearing once. Sequences were obtained from naive CD8+ T cells sorted from blood. Receptors were obtained from a man aged 18 to 29 in good health. Both conserved end residues are part of each CDR3. The order of the fields is clone size, D gene, CDR3 length, J gene, V gene, CDR3 DNA, CDR3 protein. The D gene is left open where the match is weak. Some rows mark clone size as missing; the rest say once, few, many or name a class of expanded clone.

clone size: once
D gene: -
CDR3 length: 14
J gene: TRBJ2-1
V gene: TRBV9
CDR3 DNA: TGTGCCAGCAGCGTCGGACAGTCTTACCATGAGCAGTTCTTC
CDR3 protein: CASSVGQSYHEQFF

clone size: -
D gene: TRBD1
CDR3 length: 14
J gene: TRBJ1-6
V gene: TRBV6-5
CDR3 DNA: TGTGCCAGCAGAACAGGGGCAGGTAATTCACCCCTCCACTTT
CDR3 protein: CASRTGAGNSPLHF

clone size: once
D gene: TRBD2
CDR3 length: 12
J gene: TRBJ2-7
V gene: TRBV5-1
CDR3 DNA: TGCGCCAGCAGCCACGGGGGGTGGGAGCAGTACTTC
CDR3 protein: CASSHGGWEQYF

clone size: -
D gene: TRBD2
CDR3 length: 14
J gene: TRBJ2-5
V gene: TRBV6-1
CDR3 DNA: TGTGCCAGCAGATCTCCCGGGACTAGCGGGGAAGGGTACTTC
CDR3 protein: CASRSPGTSGEGYF

clone size: -
D gene: -
CDR3 length: 12
J gene: TRBJ2-1
V gene: TRBV5-4
CDR3 DNA: TGTGCCAGCAGCTTTAGTTTCAATGAGCAGTTCTTC
CDR3 protein: CASSFSFNEQFF

clone size: -
D gene: TRBD1
CDR3 length: 14
J gene: TRBJ2-7
V gene: TRBV9
CDR3 DNA: TGTGCCAGCAGCGTGACAGGGGGCGCGGACGAGCAGTACTTC
CDR3 protein: CASSVTGGADEQYF

clone size: few
D gene: TRBD2
CDR3 length: 15
J gene: TRBJ2-2
V gene: TRBV6-5
CDR3 DNA: TGTGCCAGCAGCGCTAGCGGGGGTGGCACCGGGGAGCTGTTTTTT
CDR3 protein: CASSASGGGTGELFF

clone size: -
D gene: TRBD2
CDR3 length: 16
J gene: TRBJ2-3
V gene: TRBV2
CDR3 DNA: TGTGCCAGCAGTGCGGGGACTAGCGGGAGGCCAGATACGCAGTATTTT
CDR3 protein: CASSAGTSGRPDTQYF

clone size: -
D gene: -
CDR3 length: 14
J gene: TRBJ2-7
V gene: TRBV5-4
CDR3 DNA: TGTGCCAGCAGCACTGGGACCCAGGCCTACGAGCAGTACTTC
CDR3 protein: CASSTGTQAYEQYF

clone size: -
D gene: TRBD2
CDR3 length: 15
J gene: TRBJ2-1
V gene: TRBV2
CDR3 DNA: TGTGCCAGCAGCCTAGGACTAGCGGGCTACAATGAGCAGTTCTTC
CDR3 protein: CASSLGLAGYNEQFF

clone size: -
D gene: -
CDR3 length: 13
J gene: TRBJ1-1
V gene: TRBV30
CDR3 DNA: TGTGCCTGGAGTGTCGCCGGGAACACTGAAGCTTTCTTT
CDR3 protein: CAWSVAGNTEAFF

clone size: -
D gene: -
CDR3 length: 16
J gene: TRBJ2-4
V gene: TRBV27
CDR3 DNA: TGTGCCAGCAGTCCCCTGGGAGTTCTAGCCAAAAACATTCAGTACTTC
CDR3 protein: CASSPLGVLAKNIQYF

clone size: -
D gene: -
CDR3 length: 17
J gene: TRBJ2-3
V gene: TRBV11-2
CDR3 DNA: TGTGCCAGCAGCTCCGGGGGGACAGGTGAATTCACAGATACGCAGTATTTT
CDR3 protein: CASSSGGTGEFTDTQYF

clone size: -
D gene: -
CDR3 length: 12
J gene: TRBJ1-2
V gene: TRBV6-6
CDR3 DNA: TGTGCCAGCAGTTGGGAGGCTGGTGGCTACACCTTC
CDR3 protein: CASSWEAGGYTF

clone size: -
D gene: -
CDR3 length: 12
J gene: TRBJ1-6
V gene: TRBV4-1
CDR3 DNA: TGCGCCAGCAGCACAACAGTATCACCCCTCCACTTT
CDR3 protein: CASSTTVSPLHF

clone size: once
D gene: -
CDR3 length: 16
J gene: TRBJ1-6
V gene: TRBV7-9
CDR3 DNA: TGTGCCAGCAGCTTAGCTGAGGGTCTAATGGACTCACCCCTCCACTTT
CDR3 protein: CASSLAEGLMDSPLHF

clone size: -
D gene: TRBD2
CDR3 length: 16
J gene: TRBJ2-3
V gene: TRBV6-1
CDR3 DNA: TGTGCCAGCAGTGATCTTGCGGGAGGGCCCGCAGATACGCAGTATTTT
CDR3 protein: CASSDLAGGPADTQYF

clone size: -
D gene: TRBD1
CDR3 length: 18
J gene: TRBJ1-5
V gene: TRBV19
CDR3 DNA: TGTGCCAGTCGAGGGCCAGGACAGGACCAGTATAGCAATCAGCCCCAGCATTTT
CDR3 protein: CASRGPGQDQYSNQPQHF

clone size: once
D gene: TRBD1
CDR3 length: 19
J gene: TRBJ2-7
V gene: TRBV5-6
CDR3 DNA: TGTGCCAGCAGCTTGAGGGCAGGGGGCGCTATGGACTGGGCCTACGAGCAGTACTTC
CDR3 protein: CASSLRAGGAMDWAYEQYF

clone size: -
D gene: TRBD1
CDR3 length: 13
J gene: TRBJ1-1
V gene: TRBV11-3
CDR3 DNA: TGTGCCAGCAGCCAGACAGGGGCCACTGAAGCTTTCTTT
CDR3 protein: CASSQTGATEAFF

clone size: -
D gene: TRBD1
CDR3 length: 15
J gene: TRBJ2-5
V gene: TRBV7-9
CDR3 DNA: TGTGCCAGCAGCTCCTCGGACAGGGTAGGACAGACCCAGTACTTC
CDR3 protein: CASSSSDRVGQTQYF

clone size: -
D gene: -
CDR3 length: 10
J gene: TRBJ1-3
V gene: TRBV21-1
CDR3 DNA: TGTGCCAGCAGCAGGAACACCATATATTTT
CDR3 protein: CASSRNTIYF

clone size: -
D gene: -
CDR3 length: 15
J gene: TRBJ2-3
V gene: TRBV5-8
CDR3 DNA: TGTGCCAGCAGCTTTGGGGAGGACGGGACAGATACGCAGTATTTT
CDR3 protein: CASSFGEDGTDTQYF